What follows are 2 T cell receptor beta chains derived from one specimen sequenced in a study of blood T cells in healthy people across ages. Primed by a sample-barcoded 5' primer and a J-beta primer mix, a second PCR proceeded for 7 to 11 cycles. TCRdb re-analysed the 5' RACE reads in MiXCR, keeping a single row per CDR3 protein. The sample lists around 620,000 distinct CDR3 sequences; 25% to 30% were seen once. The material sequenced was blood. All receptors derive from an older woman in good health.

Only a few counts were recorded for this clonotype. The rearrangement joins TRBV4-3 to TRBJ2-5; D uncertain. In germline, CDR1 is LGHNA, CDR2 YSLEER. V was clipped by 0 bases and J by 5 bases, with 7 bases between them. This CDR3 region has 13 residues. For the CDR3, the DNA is TGCGCCAGCAGCCAAGATTATGGGGAGACCCAGTACTTC. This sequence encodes CASSQDYGETQYF.

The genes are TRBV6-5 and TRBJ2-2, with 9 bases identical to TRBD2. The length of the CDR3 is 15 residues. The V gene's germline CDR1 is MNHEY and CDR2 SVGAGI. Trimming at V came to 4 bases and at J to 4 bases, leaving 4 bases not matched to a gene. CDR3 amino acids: CASSLAGALTGELFF. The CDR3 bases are TGTGCCAGCAGTTTAGCGGGGGCCCTCACCGGGGAGCTGTTTTTT.